The 31 T cell receptor beta chains listed next were all sequenced from one sample in a study of T-cell memory formation after mild COVID-19 (dated by TCRdb to the early 2020s). Receptor amplification or capture employed 5' RACE. Sequencing used an Illumina NovaSeq 6000. The raw public data were reprocessed by TCRdb itself: fastp quality trimming at Q25, MiXCR clonotype calling, in-frame beta chains only. Records with the same CDR3 protein are collapsed into one entry carrying the most frequent genes and DNA. A total of about 470,000 distinct CDR3 sequences appear in this sample, nearly 25% of them only once. The ten most abundant clones make up 12% of the sample. Sequenced input: PBMCs or a T cell subset sorted from them (not recorded which). These receptor sequences come from an adult woman who had mild COVID-19 (a few samples of this study predate the infection). The sample titles of this study are shuffled in the database, so cell type and time point are left out; the donor was told from shared clones.

The rearrangement uses TRBV10-3 and TRBJ1-1; maybe TRBD1 (6 bases). CDR1 and CDR2 from the germline V gene are ENHRY and SYGVKD. The CDR3 totals 15 residues. Trimming took off 3 bases at V and 3 bases at J, with 14 bases between the two ends. The CDR3 sequence is CAISEGGRGYTEAFF. CDR3 DNA sequence: TGTGCCATCAGTGAAGGTGGCAGGGGATACACTGAAGCTTTCTTT.

The chain uses TRBV4-1 and TRBJ1-1; no clear D. CDR1 is MGHRA and CDR2 is YSYEKL in the germline V gene. The germline V and J ends were trimmed by 0 bases and 11 bases, with 16 bases remaining between them. The CDR3 totals 14 residues. For the CDR3, the DNA is TGCGCCAGCAGCCAAGATGGGAGAACTTTAGGGGCTTTCTTT. Encoded protein: CASSQDGRTLGAFF.

The gene calls are TRBV24-1 and TRBJ2-1, with D possibly TRBD1 on 6 matching bases. The ends were cut back, 1 base at V and 1 base at J, with 19 bases in the middle. The CDR3 runs 19 residues. CDR1 is KGHDR, CDR2 SFDVKD, per germline. DNA for the CDR3: TGTGCCACCAGTGATTTCCGATTCAACAGGGAGAAGTCCTACAATGAGCAGTTCTTC. Amino acid sequence: CATSDFRFNREKSYNEQFF.

In its sample, this clonotype was seen a few times. V usage is TRBV15 and J usage is TRBJ2-7; possibly TRBD1 for D (6 bases). Germline CDR1 reads LNHNV; CDR2 reads YYDKDF (reference sequence). V was shortened by 2 bases and J by 0 bases, with 14 bases between the two germline ends. The CDR3 covers 16 residues. The CDR3 DNA follows: TGTGCCACCAGCAGAACAGGGTTTAAGAGCTCCTACGAGCAGTACTTC. Residues: CATSRTGFKSSYEQYF.

This clonotype occurred a few times. The chain joins TRBV15 to TRBJ2-1, with 8 nucleotides matching TRBD2. Trimming took 7 bases from V and 9 from J; bases not matched to a gene: 11. This CDR3 region has 14 residues. Germline CDR1 and CDR2: LNHNV and YYDKDF (reference sequence). The CDR3: CATTDQRESPEQFF. DNA for the CDR3: TGTGCCACCACCGACCAGCGGGAGTCTCCTGAGCAGTTCTTC. The complete variable domain, with remaining parts taken from reference TRBV15 and TRBJ2-1, reads DAMVIQNPRYQVTQFGKPVTLSCSQTLNHNVMYWYQQKSSQAPKLLFHYYDKDFNNEADTPDNFQSRRPNTSFCFLDIRSPGLGDTAMYLCATTDQRESPEQFFGPGTRLTVL.

The J gene is TRBJ1-4, the V gene TRBV9; unclear D gene. The germline V and J ends were trimmed by 0 bases and 4 bases, with 16 bases remaining between them. CDR1 and CDR2 (germline): SGDLS, YYNGEE. This CDR3 has 17 residues. Written as DNA, the CDR3 is TGTGCCAGCAGCGTAGAGCCGGGTTACGGTGGTAATGAAAAACTGTTTTTT. It specifies CASSVEPGYGGNEKLFF.

The chain is built from TRBV6-5 and TRBJ2-1, with TRBD2 matching over 8 bases. V lost 2 bases to trimming and J lost 4 bases; unmatched junction nucleotides: 7. This CDR3 has 16 amino acids. The germline V gene encodes CDR1 MNHEY and CDR2 SVGAGI. The CDR3 nucleotides read TGTGCCAGCAGTTACGCCGGGACTAGACTTTACAATGAGCAGTTCTTC. It translates to CASSYAGTRLYNEQFF.

The chain employs TRBV7-8 and TRBJ2-5; 11 bases fit TRBD1. The CDR3 consists of 15 residues. Germline V gives CDR1 SGHVS, CDR2 FQNEAQ. J lost 5 bases, V lost 4 bases, and 6 bases had no gene match. The CDR3 reads CASSSGQGARETQYF. CDR3 in DNA: TGTGCCAGCAGCTCAGGACAGGGGGCCAGGGAGACCCAGTACTTC.

The V call is TRBV7-9, the J call TRBJ1-1; 7 bases agree with TRBD1. The V gene's germline CDR1 is SEHNR and CDR2 FQNEAQ (reference sequence). The CDR3 has 13 amino acids. J gave up 0 bases and V 7 bases, and 2 bases lay outside the gene matches. This CDR3 is CASTGTVNTEAFF. CDR3 sequence (DNA): TGTGCCAGCACTGGGACAGTGAACACTGAAGCTTTCTTT.

In DNA, the CDR3 is TGTGCCAGCAGCGGGACAGGGGGCAGAGGCAATGAGCAGTTCTTC. It translates to CASSGTGGRGNEQFF. This chain links TRBV7-9 with TRBJ2-1; 12 bases agree with TRBD1. CDR3 length: 15 amino acids. J was trimmed by 6 bases and V by 5 bases; bases with no gene match: 5. Germline assignment: CDR1 SEHNR and CDR2 FQNEAQ (reference sequence).

The J gene is TRBJ1-2, the V gene TRBV20-1; 8 nucleotides align to TRBD1. This CDR3 region has 19 residues. The V gene end was trimmed by 0 bases and the J gene end by 3 bases; junction bases not matched to a gene: 18. CDR1 is DFQATT and CDR2 is SNEGSKA in the germline V gene (reference sequence). The CDR3, as DNA: TGCAGTGCTAGAGATCTGGGGCCAGGGGGCCGACATGATGACTATGGCTACACCTTC. It is translated as CSARDLGPGGRHDDYGYTF.

This clonotype was counted between two and nine times. The chain carries TRBV19 and TRBJ2-7, with 12 bases that match TRBD1. Germline trimming cut 7 bases from V and 5 bases from J; bases unmatched to any gene: 6. Per germline, CDR1 LNHDA and CDR2 SQIVND (reference sequence). This CDR3 spans 14 amino acids. CDR3 region: CASTPGQGANEQYF. In DNA form, the CDR3 reads TGTGCCAGTACGCCGGGACAGGGGGCCAACGAGCAGTACTTC. Supplemented by reference TRBV19 and TRBJ2-7, the full variable domain reads DGGITQSPKYLFRKEGQNVTLSCEQNLNHDAMYWYRQDPGQGLRLIYYSQIVNDFQKGDIAEGYSVSREKKESFPLTVTSAQKNPTAFYLCASTPGQGANEQYFGPGTRLTVT.

This clonotype was found a few times. The chain has TRBV27 and TRBJ2-7; 8 bases match TRBD1. The CDR3 sequence is 16 residues long. After removal of 8 bases from V and 6 bases from J, the junction contained 18 bases not matched to a gene. Germline assignment: CDR1 MNHEY and CDR2 SMNVEV (reference sequence). CDR3 DNA sequence: TGTGCCAGCCTGAGAGAACCGGGACAGGAGCCCTCCGAGCAGTACGTC. Translating it yields CASLREPGQEPSEQYV.

The chain is built from TRBV7-9 and TRBJ1-5, with D perhaps TRBD1 (6 bases). The CDR3 covers 14 residues. The ends were cut back, 1 base at V and 7 bases at J, with 11 bases in the middle. Per the germline V gene, CDR1 is SEHNR and CDR2 is FQNEAQ (reference sequence). The CDR3 loop is CASSLGGRGQPQHF. The CDR3 DNA is TGTGCCAGCAGCTTAGGGGGCAGGGGACAGCCCCAGCATTTT.

This clonotype occurred a few times. The chain links TRBV20-1 to TRBJ1-1; D unresolved. The length of the CDR3 is 14 residues. Between the trimmed V and J ends, which lost 4 bases and 0 bases, there was a span of 12 bases. The germline V gene has CDR1 DFQATT and CDR2 SNEGSKA (reference sequence). CDR3 sequence: CSAKSGGVNTEAFF. CDR3 bases: TGCAGTGCTAAAAGTGGTGGGGTGAACACTGAAGCTTTCTTT.

The CDR3 reads CASSQVLLTQRGGSTDTQYF. The CDR3 DNA follows: TGTGCCAGCAGCCAAGTCCTCCTCACCCAGCGGGGGGGGAGCACAGATACGCAGTATTTT. The chain joins TRBV7-9 to TRBJ2-3; 10 bases match TRBD2. Germline V gene data show CDR1 as SEHNR and CDR2 as FQNEAQ (reference sequence). CDR3 size: 20 residues. J gave up 0 bases and V 5 bases, and 17 bases lay outside the gene matches.

This clonotype was observed a handful of times. V gene TRBV5-1 combines with J gene TRBJ2-7, with unresolved D. This CDR3 region has 16 residues. CDR1 and CDR2 from the germline V gene are SGHRS and YFSETQ. The V gene lost 0 bases and the J gene lost 0 bases, with 13 bases spanning the gap. DNA for the CDR3: TGCGCCAGCAGCTTGGTGGTGGGCCCAGGCTCCTACGAGCAGTACTTC. It translates to CASSLVVGPGSYEQYF.

V usage is TRBV7-2 and J usage is TRBJ2-3, with D tentatively TRBD1 (6 bases). V was shortened by 5 bases and J by 1 base, with 22 bases between the two germline ends. The CDR3 runs 18 residues. Germline assignment: CDR1 SGHTA and CDR2 FQGNSA. The CDR3 sequence is CASSARPGHLTRTDTQYF. Here the CDR3 DNA reads TGTGCCAGCAGCGCCAGACCGGGACATCTGACCCGCACAGATACGCAGTATTTT.

The rearrangement uses TRBV6-1 and TRBJ2-6, with D possibly being TRBD2 (5 bases). V lost 3 bases and J lost 2, with 5 bases in between. The CDR3 loop spans 14 amino acids. The germline V gene has CDR1 MNHNS and CDR2 SASEGT. Here the CDR3 DNA reads TGTGCCAGCAGTGAGCGGGCTGGGGCCAACGTCCTGACTTTC. Amino acid sequence: CASSERAGANVLTF.

This clonotype occurred once. The chain links TRBV15 to TRBJ1-6; a weak D match, TRBD1 (6 bases). This CDR3 region has 17 residues. Germline CDR1 reads LNHNV; CDR2 reads YYDKDF (reference sequence). Trimming left V 0 bases short and J 11 bases short, with 20 bases between. The CDR3 DNA sequence: TGTGCCACCAGCAGAGACTGGCCTACAGGGACCGGACCACCCCTCCACTTT. It translates to CATSRDWPTGTGPPLHF.

In this sample, this clonotype turned up a few times. This chain uses TRBV12-3 or TRBV12-4 with TRBJ2-7; TRBD2 agrees at 7 bases. V dropped 7 bases and J dropped 4; count of bases not matched to a gene: 7. The CDR3 length is 13 residues. Here the CDR3 DNA reads TGTGCCAGCACCTGGGGGGGAGGGTACGAGCAGTACTTC. This gives the protein CASTWGGGYEQYF.

This chain connects TRBV20-1 to TRBJ2-5; D gene uncertain. The ends were cut back, 3 bases at V and 5 bases at J, with 13 bases in the middle. Germline V CDR1 and CDR2: DFQATT, SNEGSKA (reference sequence). This CDR3 has 13 residues. DNA for the CDR3: TGCAGTGCTAGGGCGATTTGGGCTGAGACCCAGTACTTC. Encoded protein: CSARAIWAETQYF.

This clonotype was seen only a few times. V is TRBV5-1 and J is TRBJ2-7; D possibly corresponds to TRBD2 (6 bases). This CDR3 is built from 17 residues. Germline CDR1 reads SGHRS; CDR2 reads YFSETQ. Deletions cut 0 bases from V and 3 bases from J, with 19 bases between. The CDR3 bases are TGCGCCAGCAGCTTGGCGGCTAGCGCACGGAGCCTCTACGAGCAGTACTTC. As protein: CASSLAASARSLYEQYF.

This clonotype was seen a few times. This chain connects TRBV4-2 to TRBJ2-4; D unclear. CDR1 and CDR2 (germline): LGHNA, YNFKEQ. The V end lost 0 bases, the J end lost 0 bases, and 12 bases lay between the germline ends. The CDR3 has 17 amino acids. CDR3 amino acids: CASSQDNRQRAKNIQYF. CDR3 sequence (DNA): TGTGCCAGCAGCCAAGATAATCGGCAGAGAGCCAAAAACATTCAGTACTTC.

The V call is TRBV15, the J call TRBJ1-1; possibly TRBD1 for D (6 bases). Looked up from germline, CDR1 is LNHNV and CDR2 is YYDKDF (reference sequence). Trimming left V 4 bases short and J 9 bases short, with 18 bases between. CDR3 size: 14 residues. In DNA, the CDR3 is TGTGCCACCAGCACAGGGAAGGACAGCGGACAAGCTTTCTTT. The encoded protein is CATSTGKDSGQAFF.

V usage is TRBV2 and J usage is TRBJ2-1; 8 bases are a match to TRBD2. The CDR3 consists of 16 residues. Germline lookup yields CDR1 SNHLY and CDR2 FYNNEI. The V segment lost 7 bases and the J segment 0 bases; nucleotides outside the gene matches: 8. CDR3 sequence reads: CASKVAGRSSYNEQFF. CDR3 coding DNA: TGTGCCAGCAAAGTAGCGGGAAGGAGCTCCTACAATGAGCAGTTCTTC.

The chain combines TRBV29-1 with TRBJ1-4, with 8 nucleotides matching TRBD1. Germline V gene lookup returns CDR1 SQVTM and CDR2 ANQGSEA. The CDR3 totals 14 residues. After removal of 5 bases from V and 6 bases from J, the junction contained 8 bases not matched to a gene. Here the CDR3 reads CSVLADREYEKLFF. For the CDR3, the DNA is TGCAGCGTTCTGGCGGACAGGGAATATGAAAAACTGTTTTTT.

The chain couples TRBV27 to TRBJ2-7; 7 positions match TRBD1. J lost 5 bases, V lost 6 bases, and 7 bases had no gene match. From germline, CDR1 is MNHEY and CDR2 SMNVEV (reference sequence). The CDR3 runs to 13 residues. The CDR3 bases are TGTGCCAGCAGCCTTAACAGGGGCAACGAGCAGTACTTC. Translation: CASSLNRGNEQYF.

This clonotype was counted between two and nine times. V is TRBV18 and J is TRBJ1-3; D gene ambiguous. The V end was cut by 2 bases, the J end by 4 bases, with 9 bases between. The CDR3 has 14 residues. Germline CDR1 is KGHSH and CDR2 is LQKENI. The chain's CDR3 is CASSPRAEGNTIYF. CDR3 bases: TGTGCCAGCTCACCAAGGGCGGAAGGAAACACCATATATTTT.

The chain uses TRBV5-6 and TRBJ2-7; TRBD2 might be the D (5 bases). CDR3 length: 13 residues. Per germline, CDR1 SGHDT and CDR2 YYEEEE. The V end was cut by 0 bases, the J end by 7 bases, with 11 bases between. Here the CDR3 reads CASSLEGALEQYF. The CDR3 nucleotides read TGTGCCAGCAGCTTGGAGGGAGCCTTGGAGCAGTACTTC. The full variable domain, completed using reference TRBV5-6 and TRBJ2-7, is DAGVTQSPTHLIKTRGQQVTLRCSPKSGHDTVSWYQQALGQGPQFIFQYYEEEERQRGNFPDRFSGHQFPNYSSELNVNALLLGDSALYLCASSLEGALEQYFGPGTRLTVT.

A few counts support this clonotype. The V and J genes are TRBV7-9 and TRBJ2-2; D not certain. V lost 6 bases and J 1 base, leaving 12 bases between the germline ends. CDR3 length: 15 residues. The germline V gene encodes CDR1 SEHNR and CDR2 FQNEAQ (reference sequence). The CDR3 DNA reads as TGTGCCAGCAGTTTTTCCGGGCTGAACACCGGGGAGCTGTTTTTT. This sequence encodes CASSFSGLNTGELFF.